One and the same sample provided the 18 T cell receptor beta chains below, sequenced in a study. Via MiXCR, TCRdb re-called the RT-PCR reads, giving one row per CDR3 protein. The data contain about 680,000 distinct CDR3 sequences, 12% to 15% of them singletons. Sequencing was done on a sample of memory CD4+ T cells from blood. Receptors were obtained from a female donor in good health, serving as a healthy control.

This clonotype was picked up many times. V usage is TRBV4-3 and J usage is TRBJ2-1; 7 nucleotides agree with TRBD2. The germline CDR1 and CDR2 sequences are LGHNA and YSLEER. This CDR3 has 13 residues. V lost 3 bases to trimming and J lost 7 bases; unmatched junction nucleotides: 3. In DNA form, the CDR3 reads TGCGCCAGCAGCCATACTAGCGAGAATGAGCAGTTCTTC. The encoded protein is CASSHTSENEQFF.

DNA of the CDR3: TGTGCCTGGAGTCGATGGACATCGACAGGAACGTTGGGGGAGCAGTACTTC. Translation gives CAWSRWTSTGTLGEQYF. The chain carries TRBV30 and TRBJ2-7, with a weak D call TRBD1 (6 bases). Germline assignment: CDR1 GTSNPN and CDR2 SVGIG (reference sequence). V shed 2 bases and J shed 7 bases, with 27 bases lying between them. CDR3 length equals 17 residues. The full variable domain, in which reference TRBV30 and TRBJ2-7 provide the parts outside the CDR3, is SQTIHQWPATLVQPVGSPLSLECTVEGTSNPNLYWYRQAAGRGLQLLFYSVGIGQISSEVPQNLSASRPQDRQFILSSKKLLLSDSGFYLCAWSRWTSTGTLGEQYFGPGTRLTVT.

This clonotype appeared many times. CDR3 nucleotide sequence: TGCAGTGCTCAGAGCGGGAGTGGGGGCCATGAGCAGTTCTTC. Amino acids: CSAQSGSGGHEQFF. The V gene is TRBV20-1, the J gene TRBJ2-1; TRBD2 aligns across 8 bases. The CDR3 totals 14 residues. With V trimmed by 5 bases and J by 8 bases, 11 bases remained unmatched. Germline V CDR1 and CDR2: DFQATT, SNEGSKA (reference sequence).

This clonotype has only a few counts. This sequence joins TRBV6-2 or TRBV6-3 and TRBJ2-3, with 8 bases matching TRBD2. The CDR3 totals 16 residues. V was clipped by 6 bases and J by 1 base; unmatched bases: 9. Germline loops: CDR1 MNHEY, CDR2 SVGEGT. DNA of the CDR3: TGTGCCAGCAGACACAATAGCGGGGCTGGCACAGATACGCAGTATTTT. This sequence encodes CASRHNSGAGTDTQYF.

The V gene is TRBV20-1, the J gene TRBJ1-1; TRBD1 agrees at 7 bases. CDR3 length equals 15 residues. Germline loops: CDR1 DFQATT, CDR2 SNEGSKA (reference sequence). V gave up 1 base and J gave up 6 bases; unmatched junction bases: 11. CDR3 sequence reads: CSARVPGQTNPEAFF. The CDR3 DNA sequence: TGCAGTGCTAGAGTCCCGGGACAGACAAACCCTGAAGCTTTCTTT.

This clonotype came up many times. The chain employs TRBV27 and TRBJ2-2; 8 nucleotides line up with TRBD1. Germline loops: CDR1 MNHEY, CDR2 SMNVEV (reference sequence). The V gene end was trimmed by 5 bases and the J gene end by 8 bases; junction bases not matched to a gene: 7. The CDR3 is 14 amino acids. The CDR3 DNA sequence: TGTGCCAGCAGTCACAGGGGGATGGTAGGGGAGCTGTTTTTT. Translation: CASSHRGMVGELFF.

As for this clonotype: One end of the junction is discordant with germline, which a read error may explain. The J gene is TRBJ2-3, the V gene TRBV2; D is ambiguous. Germline CDR1 is SNHLY and CDR2 is FYNNEI. The CDR3 has 13 amino acids. The CDR3: CTSSQYSTDTQYF. The CDR3 DNA reads as TGTACCAGTTCGCAGTACTCCACAGATACGCAGTATTTT.

The chain couples TRBV7-9 to TRBJ2-3, with a weak D call TRBD2 (6 bases). The ends were cut back, 5 bases at V and 2 bases at J, with 11 bases in the middle. The germline V gene has CDR1 SEHNR and CDR2 FQNEAQ (reference sequence). This CDR3 contains 14 residues. This CDR3 reads CASSAGTSTDTQYF. CDR3 in DNA: TGTGCCAGCAGCGCCGGGACTTCCACAGATACGCAGTATTTT.

This clonotype was seen ten or more times. J is TRBJ2-6 and V is TRBV20-1; D is tentatively TRBD1 or TRBD2 (6 bases each). Germline values: CDR1 DFQATT, CDR2 SNEGSKA (reference sequence). The germline V and J ends were trimmed by 4 bases and 3 bases, with 13 bases remaining between them. The length of the CDR3 is 15 residues. The CDR3 spells CSATRGGSGANVLTF. The CDR3, as DNA: TGCAGTGCTACCAGAGGGGGGAGTGGGGCCAACGTCCTGACTTTC.

This clonotype showed up just a few times. This chain joins TRBV7-2 and TRBJ2-7; 8 nucleotides align to TRBD2. CDR1 SGHTA and CDR2 FQGNSA come from the germline V gene. Unmatched junction bases numbered 7, after V lost 5 bases and J lost 4 bases. The CDR3 contains 14 residues. In DNA form, the CDR3 reads TGTGCCAGCAGCCGGACTAGCCTATCGTACGAGCAGTACTTC. Translated: CASSRTSLSYEQYF.

The CDR3 spells CASSGLGDRGFWTEAFF. The CDR3 DNA is TGTGCCAGCAGCGGACTGGGGGACAGGGGATTCTGGACTGAAGCTTTCTTT. The chain joins TRBV9 to TRBJ1-1; 10 positions agree with TRBD1. Germline V gives CDR1 SGDLS, CDR2 YYNGEE. V lost 3 bases and J lost 5; bases outside the gene matches: 13. The CDR3 totals 17 residues.

This chain joins TRBV20-1 and TRBJ2-2, with a possible D match to TRBD1 (6 bases). The CDR3 loop spans 15 amino acids. Per the germline V gene, CDR1 is DFQATT and CDR2 is SNEGSKA (reference sequence). Trimming left V 7 bases short and J 0 bases short, with 15 bases between. The CDR3 loop reads CSVTGQTANTGELFF. The CDR3 DNA follows: TGCAGTGTTACCGGACAGACCGCGAACACCGGGGAGCTGTTTTTT.

The chain recombines TRBV2 with TRBJ1-4, with no clear D. Germline loops: CDR1 SNHLY, CDR2 FYNNEI. V dropped 7 bases and J dropped 8 bases, with 14 bases sitting between them. The CDR3 sequence is 13 residues long. Written as DNA, the CDR3 is TGTGCCAGCACGGTAGAACTGAGAGAAAAACTGTTTTTT. This gives the protein CASTVELREKLFF.

This chain uses TRBV13 with TRBJ2-7, with 7 bases that match TRBD2. The CDR3 length is 14 residues. Germline V CDR1 and CDR2: PRHDT, FYEKMQ (reference sequence). The ends lost 5 bases at V and 6 bases at J; junction bases unmatched: 10. The chain's CDR3 is CASSLLAQGSEQYF. The CDR3, as DNA: TGTGCCAGCAGCCTACTAGCGCAGGGATCCGAGCAGTACTTC.

The gene calls are TRBV6-1 and TRBJ2-5, with D unclear. V was clipped by 3 bases and J by 2 bases, with 7 bases between them. The germline CDR1 and CDR2 sequences are MNHNS and SASEGT. The CDR3 has 13 residues. Written as DNA, the CDR3 is TGTGCCAGCAGTGAGAGGCCTCAAGAGACCCAGTACTTC. This encodes CASSERPQETQYF.

This clonotype was found many times. The V and J genes are TRBV6-5 and TRBJ1-1; no firm D call. Germline V gene data show CDR1 as MNHEY and CDR2 as SVGAGI. The CDR3 is 11 amino acids. V lost 3 bases to trimming and J lost 11 bases, with 10 bases between them. The CDR3 sequence is CASSYQAVAFF. The DNA for the CDR3 is TGTGCCAGCAGTTATCAGGCGGTGGCTTTCTTT.

This rearrangement joins TRBV6-5 to TRBJ1-6; TRBD1 agrees at 7 bases. V was pared by 6 bases and J by 6 bases, with 8 bases of the junction left unmatched. The CDR3 has 15 amino acids. CDR1 and CDR2 (germline): MNHEY, SVGAGI. In DNA form, the CDR3 reads TGTGCCAGCAGCCCACAGGGGTCGGGTAATTCACCCCTCCACTTT. Translated, it gives CASSPQGSGNSPLHF.

In its sample, this clonotype was seen a few times. V and J are TRBV6-2 or TRBV6-3 and TRBJ2-2; 10 bases align to TRBD1. The germline V gene encodes CDR1 MNHEY and CDR2 SVGEGT. Trimming removed 4 bases from V and 3 bases from J; junction bases left unmatched: 2. The CDR3 extends over 15 amino acids. The CDR3 DNA follows: TGTGCCAGCAGTTGGACAGGGGGTCACACCGGGGAGCTGTTTTTT. Residues: CASSWTGGHTGELFF.